The entry below describes one T cell receptor beta chain. It has no known antigen specificity. Within one base of it there is no much larger clone, and no base qualities were kept. The immunoSEQ Assay, a bias-controlled multiplex PCR, was used to amplify TCRbeta CDR3 regions from genomic DNA. The original pipeline was this. The number of nucleated cells in each sample was estimated by amplification of reference gene primers within the assay. To quantify the absolute abundance of each unique TCRbeta CDR3 rearrangement, sequence reads were collapsed and filtered. For each sample, productive Simpson clonality was calculated by taking the square root of Simpson's diversity index across productive rearrangements. The clones in this table, taken by TCRdb from immuneACCESS, are in-frame only. Not every clone is retained; where verified, under half of the shortfall comes from an unresolved V gene, and the cause of the rest is unknown. From that table come the V and J calls and clone size; the DNA was used to work out D and trimming. The sample contains roughly 130,000 clones, around 80% of them found a single time. Approximately 2% of the sample rests with the top ten.

There are 15 amino acids in the CDR3, from cysteine to phenylalanine inclusive. The read is trimmed to its CDR3 DNA, 45 bases read in frame from base 1. Trimming removed 6 bases from V and 3 bases from J; the gene matches leave 9 bases unexplained. From the germline V gene, CDR1 is MNHEY and CDR2 is SVGAGI. These data are taken from a study of blood T cell repertoires in COVID-19 (dated by TCRdb to about 2020). For the study in its entirety: Samples from collaborators originated in the United States, Italy and Spain and spanned both the acute and convalescent phases of COVID-19. Subjects who had been exposed to COVID-19, were actively infected with it, or had recovered from it provided the deeply sampled blood TCRbeta repertoires that made up the dataset. A freely available public database, intended as a resource for researchers studying the immune response to SARS-CoV-2, is where the repertoires were released. Samples were obtained from the ongoing ImmuneRACE study (first 160 participants) and from over 1,000 subjects provided by 6 global collaborators. A de-identified subject ID, COVID-19 status, age in years and sex were almost always included in the sample metadata. Where HLA class I and class II types were available, the types were taken from metadata supplied by the sample provider, not from assay-based typing. The prospective study material was composed of cDNA or gDNA derived from T cells, B-cell-depleted T cells, or PBMCs. What the research found in general, with its limitations: Clinical and demographic metadata were provided uncurated, with the amount varying by source and participant.

Collaborating institutions collected whole blood in K2EDTA tubes following their own protocols. For TCRbeta analysis, collaborator samples were shipped as frozen whole blood, as isolated PBMCs, or as DNA extracted from either sample type. The sequence derives from a man between 65 and 85 years old with acute or convalescent COVID-19. Sequenced material: peripheral blood. The chain joins TRBV6-5 to TRBJ2-7, with 9 middle bases fitting TRBD1. The CDR3 reads CASRSKAGQGYEQYF. The DNA is TGTGCCAGCAGGTCCAAGGCGGGACAGGGCTACGAGCAGTACTTC.